The 9 T cell receptor beta chains in this list originate from one sample, sequenced in a study of blood T cell repertoires in COVID-19. Produced via immunoSEQ multiplex PCR; TCRdb's table is partial and in-frame only. Of some 330,000 clones in the sample, around 83% were seen once. Material: PBMCs or T cells enriched from blood (not recorded which). These TCRs come from a woman aged 50 to 60 who had recovered from COVID-19.

The V gene is TRBV18, the J gene TRBJ2-2, with 10 positions matching TRBD1. V lost 5 bases and J lost 6; bases outside the gene matches: 3. Per the germline V gene, CDR1 is KGHSH and CDR2 is LQKENI. The CDR3 length is 14 residues. The CDR3, as DNA: TGTGCCAGCTCAGGGACAGGGGCCGCCGGGGAGCTGTTTTTT. Translated, it gives CASSGTGAAGELFF.

The chain uses TRBV14 and TRBJ1-1, with D possibly TRBD1 on 5 matching bases. CDR1 is SGHDN, CDR2 FVKESK, per germline. Trimming shortened V by 4 bases and J by 5 bases, and 11 bases separated the two germline ends. There are 13 residues in the CDR3. This CDR3 is CASSRLGLTEAFF. In nucleotides, the CDR3 is TGTGCCAGCAGCCGATTGGGGCTAACTGAAGCTTTCTTT. The whole variable domain, filled in from reference TRBV14 and TRBJ1-1, reads EAGVTQFPSHSVIEKGQTVTLRCDPISGHDNLYWYRRVMGKEIKFLLHFVKESKQDESGMPNNRFLAERTGGTYSTLKVQPAELEDSGVYFCASSRLGLTEAFFGQGTRLTVV.

The chain employs TRBV6-5 and TRBJ1-1; D not resolved. The CDR3 has 14 amino acids. CDR1 and CDR2 (germline): MNHEY, SVGAGI. V was pared by 0 bases and J by 4 bases, with 9 bases between. The CDR3 is CASSYSPGSTEAFF. The DNA for the CDR3 is TGTGCCAGCAGTTACTCACCGGGGAGCACTGAAGCTTTCTTT.

This clone was seen more than once but under ten times. The J gene is TRBJ2-1, the V gene TRBV5-4; D may be TRBD1 (6 bases). The CDR3 runs 12 residues. Per the germline V gene, CDR1 is SGHNT and CDR2 is YYREEE (reference sequence). Between the trimmed V and J ends, which lost 4 bases and 7 bases, there was a span of 9 bases. CDR3 amino acids: CASSRGQNEQFF. The CDR3 coding sequence is TGTGCCAGCAGCAGAGGACAGAATGAGCAGTTCTTC.

This clone was counted a few times. CDR3: CSARDLGEAFF. The DNA for the CDR3 is TGCAGTGCTAGAGATCTCGGTGAAGCTTTCTTT. The chain combines TRBV20-1 with TRBJ1-1, with no clear D. Trimming shortened V by 0 bases and J by 7 bases, and 6 bases separated the two germline ends. The germline gives CDR1 DFQATT, CDR2 SNEGSKA (reference sequence). This CDR3 region has 11 residues.

The V and J genes are TRBV7-8 and TRBJ1-2; 10 bases map to TRBD1. With 5 bases clipped from V and 3 bases from J, the junction kept 3 bases outside the gene matches. The CDR3 contains 14 residues. The germline gives CDR1 SGHVS, CDR2 FQNEAQ. The CDR3 nucleotides are TGTGCCAGCAGCCCGGACAGGGGGGACTATGGCTACACCTTC. This codes for CASSPDRGDYGYTF.

The J gene is TRBJ2-7, the V gene TRBV5-4; tentatively, D is TRBD2 (6 bases). V lost 4 bases and J 3 bases, leaving 17 bases between the germline ends. Per the germline V gene, CDR1 is SGHNT and CDR2 is YYREEE (reference sequence). The CDR3 consists of 15 residues. The CDR3 nucleotides are TGTGCCAGCAGCGTCCATACCGGGACTGGCTACGAGCAGTACTTC. It yields the protein CASSVHTGTGYEQYF.

This chain joins TRBV6-2 or TRBV6-3 and TRBJ2-7; TRBD2 matches 11 bases. The CDR3 runs 17 residues. Germline lookup yields CDR1 MNHEY and CDR2 SVGEGT. V trimming: 2 bases; J trimming: 1 base; junction bases outside the gene matches: 7. CDR3 amino acids: CASSYALAGEFSYEQYF. CDR3 nucleotide sequence: TGTGCCAGCAGTTACGCACTAGCGGGAGAGTTTTCCTACGAGCAGTACTTC.

Notes on this clone: A read error may be the cause here, since a much bigger clone is one base away. The chain is built from TRBV27 and TRBJ1-2, with TRBD1 identical over 11 bases. The CDR3 has 15 residues. The V gene's germline CDR1 is MNHEY and CDR2 SMNVEV (reference sequence). After removal of 4 bases from V and 3 bases from J, the junction contained 4 bases not matched to a gene. The CDR3 loop reads CASSSGTGGYYGYTF. As DNA, the CDR3 is TGTGCCAGCAGTTCCGGGACAGGGGGGTACTATGGCTACACCTTC.